Below are 23 T cell receptor beta chains sequenced from a single sample in a study of blood T cells in healthy people across ages. Together with a sample-barcoded 5' primer, a J-beta primer mix was included in a second PCR lasting about 6 to 11 cycles. TCRdb re-called the 5' RACE reads with MiXCR, one entry per CDR3 protein. The sample shows 800,000 or so distinct CDR3 sequences, 35% to 60% of them seen only once. The source material was blood. These receptors came from an older man in good health.

This clonotype showed up just a few times. The gene calls are TRBV7-2 and TRBJ1-2; 7 nucleotides agree with TRBD1. CDR1 and CDR2 (germline): SGHTA, FQGNSA. The V segment lost 5 bases and the J segment 3 bases; nucleotides outside the gene matches: 6. This CDR3 is built from 14 residues. This chain's CDR3 is CASSHGQEYYGYTF. For the CDR3, the DNA is TGTGCCAGCAGCCACGGACAGGAATACTATGGCTACACCTTC.

This clonotype was observed a few times. A much larger clone lies one base from this, so it may be a read error. The genes are TRBV20-1 and TRBJ2-1; D might be TRBD2 (7 bases). Germline V gives CDR1 DFQATT, CDR2 SNEGSKA (reference sequence). CDR3 length equals 16 residues. V was pared by 2 bases and J by 10 bases, with 24 bases between. DNA of the CDR3: TGCAGTGCTAGACCTCTCCCTGCGGGGGCCTCCTACGAGCAGTTCTTC. As protein: CSARPLPAGASYEQFF.

V and J are TRBV24-1 and TRBJ2-1; the match to TRBD2 covers 9 bases. The V gene end was trimmed by 3 bases and the J gene end by 5 bases; junction bases not matched to a gene: 7. The CDR3 is 16 residues long. CDR1 is KGHDR and CDR2 is SFDVKD in the germline V gene. CDR3 residues: CATSDRTSEGDNEQFF. The DNA for the CDR3 is TGTGCCACCAGTGATCGGACTAGCGAGGGGGACAATGAGCAGTTCTTC.

On this clonotype itself: The germline gene is not matched at one end of the junction; a read error may be the cause. The J gene is TRBJ2-1, the V gene TRBV7-2; perhaps D is TRBD1 or TRBD2 (5 bases each). The CDR3 extends over 15 amino acids. CDR1 is SGHTA and CDR2 is FQGNSA in the germline V gene. The CDR3 protein is CAGSGTLNSYNEQFF. The CDR3 DNA sequence: TGTGCCGGCAGTGGGACCCTCAACTCCTACAATGAGCAGTTCTTC.

The rearrangement uses TRBV28 and TRBJ1-5; 9 bases are shared with TRBD1. This CDR3 is 17 amino acids long. The J segment lost 3 bases and the V segment lost 4 bases, leaving 10 bases of the junction unmatched. Germline assignment: CDR1 MDHEN and CDR2 SYDVKM. CDR3 protein: CASSSPSGTGNNQPQHF. In nucleotides, the CDR3 is TGTGCCAGCAGTTCTCCCTCAGGGACAGGGAACAATCAGCCCCAGCATTTT.

This clonotype turned up a few times. This chain joins TRBV12-3 or TRBV12-4 and TRBJ2-1; weak D call: TRBD1 (5 bases). V lost 4 bases and J lost 5, with 9 bases in between. The CDR3 is 13 amino acids. The CDR3, as DNA: TGTGCCAGCAGTTCCAGGGTTCACAATGAGCAGTTCTTC. As protein: CASSSRVHNEQFF.

The V gene is TRBV29-1, the J gene TRBJ2-5; D perhaps matches TRBD1 (6 bases). CDR3 length equals 13 residues. Trimming took 8 bases from V and 11 from J, leaving 24 bases between them. Germline V gene sequence: CDR1 SQVTM, CDR2 ANQGSEA. The CDR3 coding sequence is TGCAGCATTTCTGGGGGCGCCAACAATGAGCAGTACTTC. It encodes CSISGGANNEQYF. The full variable domain, in which reference TRBV29-1 and TRBJ2-5 provide the parts outside the CDR3, is SAVISQKPSRDICQRGTSLTIQCQVDSQVTMMFWYRQQPGQSLTLIATANQGSEATYESGFVIDKFPISRPNLTFSTLTVSNMSPEDSSIYLCSISGGANNEQYFGPGTRLLVL.

This clonotype came up a few times. CDR3 coding DNA: TGTGCCAGCAGCCAAGATGCGCTCCACAATGAGCAGTTCTTC. As protein: CASSQDALHNEQFF. The rearrangement uses TRBV3-1 and TRBJ2-1; no clear D gene. Trimming pared 0 bases from V and 5 bases from J, leaving 8 bases between. The length of the CDR3 is 14 residues. Germline assignment: CDR1 LGHDT and CDR2 YNNKEL (reference sequence).

Only a few counts were recorded for this clonotype. J is TRBJ2-1 and V is TRBV9, with TRBD2 matching 9 bases. The CDR3 extends over 15 amino acids. In germline, CDR1 is SGDLS, CDR2 YYNGEE. J was trimmed by 7 bases and V by 2 bases; bases with no gene match: 7. CDR3 nucleotide sequence: TGTGCCAGCAGCGTGTCTAGCGGGACCTCAAATGAGCAGTTCTTC. Amino acids: CASSVSSGTSNEQFF.

The V call is TRBV11-3, the J call TRBJ2-1; weak D call: TRBD1 (5 bases). V lost 5 bases, J lost 3 bases, and 14 bases lay in between. This CDR3 region has 15 residues. Per the germline V gene, CDR1 is SGHNT and CDR2 is YENEEA. CDR3 protein: CASSRSRGIYNEQFF. The CDR3 DNA is TGTGCCAGCAGCCGCAGTAGGGGAATCTACAATGAGCAGTTCTTC.

V gene TRBV28 combines with J gene TRBJ2-3, with 11 bases that match TRBD1. The CDR3 covers 16 residues. Germline values: CDR1 MDHEN, CDR2 SYDVKM. J lost 5 bases, V lost 3 bases, and 7 bases had no gene match. The CDR3 sequence is CASSFFGTGGRDTQYF. The CDR3 region has the DNA TGTGCCAGCAGTTTCTTCGGGACAGGGGGACGAGATACGCAGTATTTT.

The sample holds a few counts of this clonotype. The rearrangement joins TRBV20-1 to TRBJ2-7, with 7 nucleotides matching TRBD1. This CDR3 has 12 residues. V lost 6 bases to trimming and J lost 6 bases; unmatched junction nucleotides: 8. Germline V gene lookup returns CDR1 DFQATT and CDR2 SNEGSKA (reference sequence). The CDR3 region is CSASSDRVEQYF. In DNA, the CDR3 is TGCAGTGCCAGCTCCGACAGGGTCGAGCAGTACTTC.

This clonotype was detected only a few times. The chain joins TRBV18 to TRBJ2-5; D unclear. The CDR3 extends over 12 amino acids. The V and J ends lost 6 bases and 5 bases respectively, with 10 bases between them. Germline V CDR1 and CDR2: KGHSH, LQKENI. CDR3 sequence reads: CASSASIETQYF. In nucleotides, the CDR3 is TGTGCCAGCTCGGCGTCCATCGAGACCCAGTACTTC. Filled out from reference TRBV18 and TRBJ2-5, the complete variable domain reads NAGVMQNPRHLVRRRGQEARLRCSPMKGHSHVYWYRQLPEEGLKFMVYLQKENIIDESGMPKERFSAEFPKEGPSILRIQQVVRGDSAAYFCASSASIETQYFGPGTRLLVL.

In this sample, this clonotype turned up a few times. The CDR3 region is CASSLGRSWDFTDTQYF. CDR3 nucleotides: TGTGCCAGCAGCTTAGGACGCAGTTGGGACTTCACAGATACGCAGTATTTT. The rearrangement links TRBV11-2 to TRBJ2-3, with D tentatively TRBD2 (6 bases). CDR3 length equals 17 residues. The V and J ends lost 1 base and 2 bases respectively, with 16 bases between them. Germline values: CDR1 SGHAT, CDR2 FQNNGV.

The chain combines TRBV7-2 with TRBJ2-2, with 12 bases lining up with TRBD1. J was trimmed by 3 bases and V by 6 bases; bases with no gene match: 8. Per germline, CDR1 SGHTA and CDR2 FQGNSA. There are 17 residues in the CDR3. CDR3 region: CASSQNRDRGHTGELFF. DNA of the CDR3: TGTGCCAGCAGTCAAAACCGGGACAGGGGGCACACCGGGGAGCTGTTTTTT.

The chain has TRBV20-1 and TRBJ1-2; D ambiguous. The CDR3 is 13 residues long. The germline V gene has CDR1 DFQATT and CDR2 SNEGSKA (reference sequence). Trimming pared 3 bases from V and 4 bases from J, leaving 12 bases between. CDR3 coding DNA: TGCAGTGCTAGGGAGGGCAGAAGCTATGGCTACACCTTC. Its translation is CSAREGRSYGYTF.

Only one count was recorded for this clonotype. The chain is built from TRBV27 and TRBJ1-4, with unresolved D. In germline, CDR1 is MNHEY, CDR2 SMNVEV (reference sequence). V was pared by 8 bases and J by 7 bases, with 17 bases between. The CDR3 extends over 14 amino acids. The CDR3 DNA reads TGTGCCAGCGGACTTAGTCTCTCGCGTGAAAAACTGTTTTTT. Protein sequence: CASGLSLSREKLFF.

V usage is TRBV20-1 and J usage is TRBJ1-1, with D possibly being TRBD1 (6 bases). Trimming left V 6 bases short and J 5 bases short, with 13 bases between. The CDR3 extends over 12 amino acids. Germline V CDR1 and CDR2: DFQATT, SNEGSKA (reference sequence). This CDR3 reads CSAAGVGTEAFF. The DNA for the CDR3 is TGCAGTGCAGCAGGGGTAGGGACTGAAGCTTTCTTT.

The gene calls are TRBV4-1 and TRBJ2-1; D is unclear. CDR1 MGHRA and CDR2 YSYEKL come from the germline V gene. This CDR3 is built from 14 residues. Trimming removed 6 bases from V and 0 bases from J, with 9 bases in between. This CDR3 is CASRPLSSYNEQFF. The CDR3 nucleotides are TGCGCCAGCAGGCCCCTTAGCTCCTACAATGAGCAGTTCTTC.

This chain uses TRBV29-1 with TRBJ2-7; D unresolved. This CDR3 is built from 12 residues. Germline V lookup: CDR1 SQVTM, CDR2 ANQGSEA. The V end was cut by 5 bases, the J end by 7 bases, with 15 bases between. CDR3 protein: CSVRFVHNEQYF. In DNA, the CDR3 is TGCAGCGTTCGATTTGTGCACAATGAGCAGTACTTC.

This clonotype has only a few counts. The chain joins TRBV7-9 to TRBJ1-1; the match to TRBD1 covers 9 bases. The CDR3 consists of 15 residues. V gave up 6 bases and J gave up 1 base; unmatched junction bases: 6. The germline V gene has CDR1 SEHNR and CDR2 FQNEAQ (reference sequence). CDR3 DNA sequence: TGTGCCAGCAGGTTCGGGACAGGGCCGAACACTGAAGCTTTCTTT. Its translation is CASRFGTGPNTEAFF.

There are many counts of this clonotype. The gene calls are TRBV4-1 and TRBJ2-7; 8 nucleotides align to TRBD1. The J segment lost 5 bases and the V segment lost 5 bases, leaving 8 bases of the junction unmatched. Per germline, CDR1 MGHRA and CDR2 YSYEKL. The CDR3 runs to 14 residues. The CDR3 sequence is CASSIRTGPDEQYF. The CDR3 DNA reads TGCGCCAGCAGCATCCGGACAGGGCCCGACGAGCAGTACTTC.

The rearrangement links TRBV29-1 to TRBJ2-7; 10 positions match TRBD2. The J call may be mistaken, given a closer DNA end match to TRBJ2-5. The CDR3 consists of 16 residues. Per germline, CDR1 SQVTM and CDR2 ANQGSEA. The chain's CDR3 is CSVGHDVAGGAGTQYF. The CDR3 nucleotides are TGCAGCGTTGGGCATGATGTAGCGGGAGGAGCGGGGACCCAGTACTTC.